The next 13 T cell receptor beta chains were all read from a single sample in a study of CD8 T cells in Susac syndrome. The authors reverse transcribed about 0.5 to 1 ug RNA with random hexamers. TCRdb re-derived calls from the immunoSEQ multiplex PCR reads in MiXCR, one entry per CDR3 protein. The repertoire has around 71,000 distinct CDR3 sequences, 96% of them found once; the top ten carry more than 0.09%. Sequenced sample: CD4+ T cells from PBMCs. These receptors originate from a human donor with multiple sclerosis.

DNA for the CDR3: TGCGCCAGCAGCCGACAGGGGGCCTACGAGCAGTACTTC. Translating gives CASSRQGAYEQYF. This rearrangement joins TRBV4-1 to TRBJ2-7, with 9 bases identical to TRBD1. The trim removed 4 bases at V and 2 bases at J, leaving 0 bases unmatched. Germline assignment: CDR1 MGHRA and CDR2 YSYEKL. CDR3 length: 13 amino acids.

In DNA, the CDR3 is TGTGCCAGCAGCCAGGGACAGGATGGCGAAAAACTGTTTTTT. Translation gives CASSQGQDGEKLFF. The chain joins TRBV9 to TRBJ1-4; 8 nucleotides agree with TRBD1. This CDR3 contains 14 residues. In germline, CDR1 is SGDLS, CDR2 YYNGEE. V was pared by 4 bases and J by 8 bases, with 7 bases of the junction left unmatched.

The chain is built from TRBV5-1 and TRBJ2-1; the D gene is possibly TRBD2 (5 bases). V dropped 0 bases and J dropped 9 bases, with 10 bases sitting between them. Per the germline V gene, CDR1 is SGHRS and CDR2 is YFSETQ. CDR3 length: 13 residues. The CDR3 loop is CASSLGPGGEQFF. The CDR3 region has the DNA TGCGCCAGCAGCTTGGGGCCCGGAGGTGAGCAGTTCTTC.

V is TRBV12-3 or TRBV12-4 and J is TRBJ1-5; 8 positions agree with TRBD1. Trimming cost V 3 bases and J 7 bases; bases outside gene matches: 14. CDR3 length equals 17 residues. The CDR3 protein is CASSFSRQGASRQPQHF. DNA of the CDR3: TGTGCCAGCAGTTTTAGTAGGCAGGGGGCCTCGCGGCAGCCCCAGCATTTT.

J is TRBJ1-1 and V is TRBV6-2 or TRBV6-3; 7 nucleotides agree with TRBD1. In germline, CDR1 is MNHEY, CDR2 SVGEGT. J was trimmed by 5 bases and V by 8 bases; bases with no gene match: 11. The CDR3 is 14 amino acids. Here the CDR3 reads CASLGTARWTEAFF. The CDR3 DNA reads TGTGCCAGCCTTGGGACAGCGAGGTGGACTGAAGCTTTCTTT.

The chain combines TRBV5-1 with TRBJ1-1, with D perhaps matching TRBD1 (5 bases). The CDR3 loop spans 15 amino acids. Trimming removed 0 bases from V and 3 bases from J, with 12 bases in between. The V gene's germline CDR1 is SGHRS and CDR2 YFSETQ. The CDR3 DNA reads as TGCGCCAGCAGCTTGGTTCCGGGGGTGGACACTGAAGCTTTCTTT. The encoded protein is CASSLVPGVDTEAFF.

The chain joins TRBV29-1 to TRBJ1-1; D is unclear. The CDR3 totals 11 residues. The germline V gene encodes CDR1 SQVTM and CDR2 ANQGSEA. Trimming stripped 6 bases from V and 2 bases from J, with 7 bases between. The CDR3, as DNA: TGCAGCGTCCGGGTAAACACTGAAGCTTTCTTT. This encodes CSVRVNTEAFF.

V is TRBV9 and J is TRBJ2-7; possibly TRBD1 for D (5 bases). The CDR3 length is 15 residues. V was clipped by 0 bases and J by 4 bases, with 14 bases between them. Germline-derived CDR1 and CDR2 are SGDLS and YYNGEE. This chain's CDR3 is CASSVGSGMRYEQYF. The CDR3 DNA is TGTGCCAGCAGCGTAGGGTCAGGGATGCGGTACGAGCAGTACTTC.

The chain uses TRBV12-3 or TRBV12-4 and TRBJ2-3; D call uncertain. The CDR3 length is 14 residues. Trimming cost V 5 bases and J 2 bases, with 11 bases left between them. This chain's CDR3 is CASSPPRDTDTQYF. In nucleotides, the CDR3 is TGTGCCAGCAGTCCCCCAAGAGACACAGATACGCAGTATTTT.

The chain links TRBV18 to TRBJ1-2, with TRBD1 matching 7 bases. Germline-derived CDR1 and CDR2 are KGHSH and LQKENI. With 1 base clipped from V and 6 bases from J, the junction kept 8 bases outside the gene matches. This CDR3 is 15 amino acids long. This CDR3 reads CASSPREGAKNGYTF. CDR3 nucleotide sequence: TGTGCCAGCTCACCACGGGAGGGGGCGAAGAATGGCTACACCTTC.

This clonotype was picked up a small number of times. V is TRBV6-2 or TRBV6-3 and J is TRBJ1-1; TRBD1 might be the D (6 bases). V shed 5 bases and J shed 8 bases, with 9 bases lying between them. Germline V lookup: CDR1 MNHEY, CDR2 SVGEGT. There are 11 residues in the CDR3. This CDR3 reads CASSLDREAFF. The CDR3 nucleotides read TGTGCCAGCAGTCTCGACAGGGAAGCTTTCTTT.

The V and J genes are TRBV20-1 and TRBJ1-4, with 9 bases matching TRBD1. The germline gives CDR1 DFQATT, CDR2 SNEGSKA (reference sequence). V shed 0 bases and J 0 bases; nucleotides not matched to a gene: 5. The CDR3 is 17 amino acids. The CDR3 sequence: CSARDRQGGSTNEKLFF. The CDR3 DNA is TGCAGTGCTAGAGACAGACAGGGGGGATCAACTAATGAAAAACTGTTTTTT.

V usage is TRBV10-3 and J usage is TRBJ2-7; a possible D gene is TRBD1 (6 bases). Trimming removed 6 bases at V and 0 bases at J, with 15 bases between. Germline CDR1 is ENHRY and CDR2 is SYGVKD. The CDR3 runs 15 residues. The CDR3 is CAIRDSNPTSYEQYF. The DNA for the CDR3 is TGTGCCATCAGGGACAGCAACCCAACCTCCTACGAGCAGTACTTC.